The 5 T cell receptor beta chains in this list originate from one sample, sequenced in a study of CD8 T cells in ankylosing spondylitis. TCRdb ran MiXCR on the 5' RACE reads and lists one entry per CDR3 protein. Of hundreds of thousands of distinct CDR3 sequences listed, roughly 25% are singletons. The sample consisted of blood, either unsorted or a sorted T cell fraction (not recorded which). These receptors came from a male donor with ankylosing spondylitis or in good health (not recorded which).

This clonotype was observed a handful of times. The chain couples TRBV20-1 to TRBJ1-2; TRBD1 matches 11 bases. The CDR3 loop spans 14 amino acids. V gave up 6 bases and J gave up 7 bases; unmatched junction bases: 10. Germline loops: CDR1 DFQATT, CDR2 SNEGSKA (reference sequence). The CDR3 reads CSATRTGGGGGYTF. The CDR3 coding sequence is TGCAGTGCCACGAGGACAGGGGGCGGAGGTGGCTACACCTTC.

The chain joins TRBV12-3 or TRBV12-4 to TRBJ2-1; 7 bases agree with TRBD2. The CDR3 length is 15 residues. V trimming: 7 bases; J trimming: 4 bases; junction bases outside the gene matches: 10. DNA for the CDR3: TGTGCCAGCACTCCGGGGAGGGAGGGTTACAATGAGCAGTTCTTC. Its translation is CASTPGREGYNEQFF.

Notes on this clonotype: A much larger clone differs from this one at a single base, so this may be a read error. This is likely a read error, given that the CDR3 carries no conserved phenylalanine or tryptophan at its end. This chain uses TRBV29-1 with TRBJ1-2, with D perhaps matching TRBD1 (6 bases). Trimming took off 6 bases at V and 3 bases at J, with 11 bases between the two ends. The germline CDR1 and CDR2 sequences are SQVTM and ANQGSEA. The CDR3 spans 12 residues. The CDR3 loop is CSVSGEHYGYTL. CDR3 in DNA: TGCAGCGTCTCAGGGGAACACTATGGCTACACCCTC.

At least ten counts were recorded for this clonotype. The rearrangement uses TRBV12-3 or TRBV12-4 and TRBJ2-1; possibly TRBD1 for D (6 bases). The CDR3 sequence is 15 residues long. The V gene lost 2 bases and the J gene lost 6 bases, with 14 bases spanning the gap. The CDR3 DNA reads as TGTGCCAGCAGTTTATCAGGGGCATTGGGCAATGAGCAGTTCTTC. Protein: CASSLSGALGNEQFF.

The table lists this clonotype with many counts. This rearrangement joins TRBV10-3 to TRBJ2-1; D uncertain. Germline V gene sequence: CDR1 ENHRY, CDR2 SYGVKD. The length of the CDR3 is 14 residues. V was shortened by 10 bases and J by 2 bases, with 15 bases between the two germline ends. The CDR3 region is CANAANLAYNEQFF. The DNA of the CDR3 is TGTGCCAACGCCGCCAATTTGGCCTACAATGAGCAGTTCTTC.